These 26 T cell receptor beta chains were all obtained from the same sample, sequenced in a study of blood T cell repertoires in COVID-19. Sequencing used immunoSEQ multiplex PCR; TCRdb keeps in-frame clones, though not all of them. In the table there are 350,000 to 400,000 clones, 88% of which are singletons. Sequenced input: PBMCs or T cells enriched from blood (not recorded which). The receptors here all came from a woman under 40 with acute COVID-19.

The rearrangement joins TRBV2 to TRBJ2-7; D perhaps matches TRBD1 (5 bases). The CDR3 is made up of 14 amino acids. Germline CDR1 reads SNHLY; CDR2 reads FYNNEI. V shed 8 bases and J shed 1 base, with 15 bases lying between them. The CDR3 here is CASLTYRLSYEQYF. CDR3 nucleotide sequence: TGTGCCAGCCTGACCTACAGGTTATCCTACGAGCAGTACTTC.

The V gene is TRBV5-6, the J gene TRBJ1-3; TRBD1 might be the D (6 bases). This CDR3 is built from 16 residues. Trimming cost V 4 bases and J 6 bases, with 20 bases left between them. CDR1 is SGHDT and CDR2 is YYEEEE in the germline V gene. The CDR3 DNA sequence: TGTGCCAGCAGCCAGAATTACAGACAGGACTCAAACACCATATATTTT. As protein: CASSQNYRQDSNTIYF.

The count of this clone is one. V is TRBV6-4 and J is TRBJ2-1; TRBD2 matches 11 bases. CDR3 size: 16 residues. Germline trimming cut 5 bases from V and 0 bases from J; bases unmatched to any gene: 3. Germline CDR1 reads MRHNA; CDR2 reads SNTAGT. The CDR3 sequence is CASSTSGGISYNEQFF. The CDR3, as DNA: TGTGCCAGCAGTACTAGCGGGGGAATCTCCTACAATGAGCAGTTCTTC.

This sequence joins TRBV5-6 and TRBJ2-5, with TRBD2 matching 8 bases. In germline, CDR1 is SGHDT, CDR2 YYEEEE. The J segment lost 1 base and the V segment lost 2 bases, leaving 4 bases of the junction unmatched. The CDR3 sequence is 15 residues long. CDR3 loop: CASSLAGVLQETQYF. The DNA of the CDR3 is TGTGCCAGCAGCTTAGCGGGGGTCCTCCAAGAGACCCAGTACTTC.

V and J are TRBV3-1 (or the pseudogene TRBV3-2) and TRBJ2-1; TRBD2 matches 12 bases. This CDR3 comprises 17 residues. The germline V gene has CDR1 LGHDT and CDR2 YNNKEL (reference sequence). The junction had 7 bases not matched to a gene; V was cut back by 2 bases and J by 5 bases. In DNA, the CDR3 is TGTGCCAGCAGCCAAACATCAAGACTAGCGGGGGACAATGAGCAGTTCTTC. Encoded protein: CASSQTSRLAGDNEQFF.

As regards this clone: Within the sample, other DNA sequences also encode this same CDR3. The chain couples TRBV6-2 or TRBV6-3 to TRBJ1-4; D is possibly TRBD1 (5 bases). V was cut by 3 bases and J by 8 bases, with 13 bases left in between. From germline, CDR1 is MNHEY and CDR2 SVGEGT. The CDR3 sequence is 14 residues long. The CDR3 is CASSYGGADEKLFF. The DNA for the CDR3 is TGTGCCAGCAGTTATGGAGGGGCGGACGAAAAACTGTTTTTT.

This sequence joins TRBV29-1 and TRBJ2-2; 9 bases match TRBD2. V lost 4 bases, J lost 4 bases, and 4 bases stayed unmatched. This CDR3 has 14 amino acids. Germline loops: CDR1 SQVTM, CDR2 ANQGSEA. The CDR3 is CSVVSGGTTGELFF. The CDR3 DNA reads TGCAGCGTTGTAAGCGGGGGGACCACCGGGGAGCTGTTTTTT.

This clone was detected once. This rearrangement joins TRBV1 to TRBJ2-7; the listed D gene, TRBD2, was not tested against the DNA. TRBV1 is assigned pseudogene status. The CDR3 covers 15 residues. CDR3 sequence reads: CTSSQVFSLRYEQYF. CDR3 bases: TGCACCAGCAGCCAGGTGTTTAGCCTACGCTACGAGCAGTACTTC.

V gene TRBV18 combines with J gene TRBJ1-1, with TRBD1 as a possible D gene (5 bases). The CDR3 is 16 amino acids. V was shortened by 3 bases and J by 2 bases, with 16 bases between the two germline ends. Germline-derived CDR1 and CDR2 are KGHSH and LQKENI. The CDR3 DNA is TGTGCCAGCTCACCTCGGGGGGATGTTTTTAACACTGAAGCTTTCTTT. Translating gives CASSPRGDVFNTEAFF.

The chain couples TRBV7-2 to TRBJ1-2; the D is unclear. Germline V lookup: CDR1 SGHTA, CDR2 FQGNSA. The CDR3 runs to 13 residues. V was pared by 2 bases and J by 9 bases, with 13 bases between. The CDR3 bases are TGTGCCAGCAGCTTACGATCCAGTCTGCGCTACACCTTC. It specifies CASSLRSSLRYTF.

The rearrangement uses TRBV6-5 and TRBJ2-7, with 11 positions matching TRBD2. The CDR3 runs 14 residues. V lost 5 bases and J lost 3; bases outside the gene matches: 3. Germline loops: CDR1 MNHEY, CDR2 SVGAGI. CDR3: CASSPLAGVYEQYF. CDR3 DNA: TGTGCCAGCAGTCCACTAGCGGGGGTCTACGAGCAGTACTTC.

This chain joins TRBV5-4 and TRBJ1-6; D perhaps matches TRBD1 (5 bases). From germline, CDR1 is SGHNT and CDR2 YYREEE (reference sequence). CDR3 size: 13 residues. V shed 4 bases and J shed 10 bases, with 12 bases lying between them. The CDR3 is CASSADRNSPLHF. The CDR3 DNA sequence: TGTGCCAGCAGCGCTGACAGAAACTCACCCCTCCACTTT.

The V and J genes are TRBV7-2 and TRBJ2-7, with D perhaps matching TRBD1 (5 bases). This CDR3 spans 18 amino acids. The germline V gene has CDR1 SGHTA and CDR2 FQGNSA. V lost 5 bases and J 2 bases, leaving 25 bases between the germline ends. In nucleotides, the CDR3 is TGTGCCAGCAGCCCTCGGTGGGGTGACAGCCTCCACACCTACGAGCAGTACTTC. The encoded protein is CASSPRWGDSLHTYEQYF.

The J gene is TRBJ1-6, the V gene TRBV30; D gene ambiguous. Germline CDR1 reads GTSNPN; CDR2 reads SVGIG (reference sequence). CDR3 length: 15 amino acids. The V and J ends lost 3 bases and 6 bases respectively, with 15 bases between them. CDR3 DNA: TGTGCCTGGAGGAAAACGGAGGGAAGTAATTCACCCCTCCACTTT. It translates to CAWRKTEGSNSPLHF.

The chain uses TRBV6-5 and TRBJ1-5; no clear D. CDR1 and CDR2 from the germline V gene are MNHEY and SVGAGI. The CDR3 runs 15 residues. The V gene lost 4 bases and the J gene lost 3 bases, with 13 bases spanning the gap. CDR3 in DNA: TGTGCCAGCAGTTCCTCCGTGTCACTCAATCAGCCCCAGCATTTT. Translation: CASSSSVSLNQPQHF.

The chain recombines TRBV27 with TRBJ2-7, with 12 nucleotides matching TRBD2. Germline loops: CDR1 MNHEY, CDR2 SMNVEV (reference sequence). The CDR3 consists of 17 residues. Losses at the gene ends were 3 bases for V and 6 bases for J; bases not matched to a gene: 12. The CDR3 here is CASSLLAGGPTTTEQYF. CDR3 DNA: TGTGCCAGCAGTTTGCTAGCGGGGGGGCCTACAACAACCGAGCAGTACTTC.

The rearrangement links TRBV5-1 to TRBJ1-1; 8 bases align to TRBD1. Germline values: CDR1 SGHRS, CDR2 YFSETQ. The CDR3 loop spans 13 amino acids. The trim removed 2 bases at V and 4 bases at J, leaving 1 base unmatched. CDR3 region: CASSFRGRTEAFF. CDR3 in DNA: TGCGCCAGCAGCTTCAGGGGGCGCACTGAAGCTTTCTTT.

V is TRBV27 and J is TRBJ2-4, with D maybe TRBD1 (6 bases). V was clipped by 6 bases and J by 0 bases, with 18 bases between them. The CDR3 runs to 17 residues. CDR1 and CDR2 (germline): MNHEY, SMNVEV (reference sequence). The CDR3 bases are TGTGCCAGCAGAGGGAACAGGGTCGGATTAGCCAAAAACATTCAGTACTTC. The encoded protein is CASRGNRVGLAKNIQYF.

The chain links TRBV5-1 to TRBJ2-5; D is possibly TRBD1 (6 bases). V shed 4 bases and J shed 5 bases, with 9 bases lying between them. CDR3 length: 12 amino acids. CDR1 and CDR2 from the germline V gene are SGHRS and YFSETQ. DNA for the CDR3: TGCGCCAGCAGCCAGGGGTTCGAGACCCAGTACTTC. It codes for CASSQGFETQYF.

V is TRBV2 and J is TRBJ2-7; 7 bases are a match to TRBD1. The CDR3 is made up of 14 amino acids. The ends lost 6 bases at V and 2 bases at J; junction bases unmatched: 7. Germline CDR1 reads SNHLY; CDR2 reads FYNNEI. The CDR3 DNA sequence: TGTGCCAGCAGAACACAGGGGCCAACCTACGAGCAGTACTTC. Its protein is CASRTQGPTYEQYF.

The rearrangement joins TRBV14 to TRBJ2-7, with D possibly being TRBD2 (5 bases). Germline V lookup: CDR1 SGHDN, CDR2 FVKESK. The CDR3 length is 14 residues. Trimming stripped 4 bases from V and 2 bases from J, with 12 bases between. Here the CDR3 DNA reads TGTGCCAGCAGCCCCGTCGGAGGCGCCTACGAGCAGTACTTC. Amino acid sequence: CASSPVGGAYEQYF.

This chain uses TRBV15 with TRBJ2-2; D possibly corresponds to TRBD2 (6 bases). The CDR3 contains 15 residues. Trimming removed 8 bases from V and 2 bases from J, with 15 bases in between. In germline, CDR1 is LNHNV, CDR2 YYDKDF (reference sequence). This chain's CDR3 is CATSGRGSNTGELFF. The CDR3, as DNA: TGTGCCACCTCAGGTCGGGGGTCTAACACCGGGGAGCTGTTTTTT.

V is TRBV4-3 and J is TRBJ2-2; D is undetermined. From germline, CDR1 is LGHNA and CDR2 YSLEER. The CDR3 has 15 amino acids. Trimming cost V 0 bases and J 4 bases, with 9 bases left between them. CDR3 residues: CASSQDGRGTGELFF. CDR3 bases: TGCGCCAGCAGCCAAGATGGTAGAGGCACCGGGGAGCTGTTTTTT.

V is TRBV19 and J is TRBJ1-4, with 7 bases aligning to TRBD1. Trimming at V came to 6 bases and at J to 3 bases, leaving 7 bases not matched to a gene. In germline, CDR1 is LNHDA, CDR2 SQIVND (reference sequence). The CDR3 covers 15 residues. In DNA form, the CDR3 reads TGTGCCAGTAGGGACAGGCCCCAAGCTAATGAAAAACTGTTTTTT. Its translation is CASRDRPQANEKLFF. The variable domain in full, with the rest retrieved from reference TRBV19 and TRBJ1-4, is DGGITQSPKYLFRKEGQNVTLSCEQNLNHDAMYWYRQDPGQGLRLIYYSQIVNDFQKGDIAEGYSVSREKKESFPLTVTSAQKNPTAFYLCASRDRPQANEKLFFGSGTQLSVL.

This chain links TRBV7-8 with TRBJ1-3; TRBD1 agrees at 7 bases. The V and J ends lost 4 bases and 1 base, in that order; junction bases with no gene match: 10. The germline gives CDR1 SGHVS, CDR2 FQNEAQ. The CDR3 extends over 17 amino acids. In DNA form, the CDR3 reads TGTGCCAGCAGCTCCTCGACAGGGAAATTTTCTGGAAACACCATATATTTT. Translated: CASSSSTGKFSGNTIYF. The full variable domain, completed using reference TRBV7-8 and TRBJ1-3, is GAGVSQSPRYKVAKRGQDVALRCDPISGHVSLFWYQQALGQGPEFLTYFQNEAQLDKSGLPSDRFFAERPEGSVSTLKIQRTQQEDSAVYLCASSSSTGKFSGNTIYFGEGSWLTVV.

The chain couples TRBV28 to TRBJ1-1; possibly TRBD1 for D (6 bases). The CDR3 sequence is 14 residues long. Germline CDR1 and CDR2: MDHEN and SYDVKM. V was cut by 5 bases and J by 10 bases, with 20 bases left in between. CDR3 sequence: CASSTPTRQEPAFF. The DNA for the CDR3 is TGTGCCAGCAGTACCCCAACCAGACAGGAACCAGCTTTCTTT. Full variable domain (remainder filled in from reference TRBV28 and TRBJ1-1): DVKVTQSSRYLVKRTGEKVFLECVQDMDHENMFWYRQDPGLGLRLIYFSYDVKMKEKGDIPEGYSVSREKKERFSLILESASTNQTSMYLCASSTPTRQEPAFFGQGTRLTVV.